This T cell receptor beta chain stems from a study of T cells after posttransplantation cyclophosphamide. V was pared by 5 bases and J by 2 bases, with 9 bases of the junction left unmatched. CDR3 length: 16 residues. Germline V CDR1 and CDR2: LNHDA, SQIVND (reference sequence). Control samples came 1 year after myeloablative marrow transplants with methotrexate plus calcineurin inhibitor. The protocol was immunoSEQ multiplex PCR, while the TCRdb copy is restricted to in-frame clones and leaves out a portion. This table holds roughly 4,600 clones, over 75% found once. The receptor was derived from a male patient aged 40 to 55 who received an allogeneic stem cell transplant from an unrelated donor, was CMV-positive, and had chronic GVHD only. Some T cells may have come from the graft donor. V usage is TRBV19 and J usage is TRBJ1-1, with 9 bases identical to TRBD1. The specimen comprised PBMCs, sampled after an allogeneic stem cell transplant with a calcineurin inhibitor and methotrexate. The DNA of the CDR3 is TGTGCCAGTAGTCTTCTGACAGGGGGGGGAAACACTGAAGCTTTCTTT. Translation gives CASSLLTGGGNTEAFF.